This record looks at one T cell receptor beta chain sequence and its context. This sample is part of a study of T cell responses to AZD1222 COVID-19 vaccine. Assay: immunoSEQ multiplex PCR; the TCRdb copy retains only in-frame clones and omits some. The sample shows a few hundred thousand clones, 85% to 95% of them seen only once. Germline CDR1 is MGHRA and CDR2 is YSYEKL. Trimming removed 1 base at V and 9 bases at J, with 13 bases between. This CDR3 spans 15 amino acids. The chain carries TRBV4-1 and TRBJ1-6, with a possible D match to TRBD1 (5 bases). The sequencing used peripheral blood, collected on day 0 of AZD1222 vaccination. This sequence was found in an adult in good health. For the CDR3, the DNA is TGCGCCAGCAGCCAAGGCCAGGGAGAGAGTTCACCCCTCCACTTT. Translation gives CASSQGQGESSPLHF.